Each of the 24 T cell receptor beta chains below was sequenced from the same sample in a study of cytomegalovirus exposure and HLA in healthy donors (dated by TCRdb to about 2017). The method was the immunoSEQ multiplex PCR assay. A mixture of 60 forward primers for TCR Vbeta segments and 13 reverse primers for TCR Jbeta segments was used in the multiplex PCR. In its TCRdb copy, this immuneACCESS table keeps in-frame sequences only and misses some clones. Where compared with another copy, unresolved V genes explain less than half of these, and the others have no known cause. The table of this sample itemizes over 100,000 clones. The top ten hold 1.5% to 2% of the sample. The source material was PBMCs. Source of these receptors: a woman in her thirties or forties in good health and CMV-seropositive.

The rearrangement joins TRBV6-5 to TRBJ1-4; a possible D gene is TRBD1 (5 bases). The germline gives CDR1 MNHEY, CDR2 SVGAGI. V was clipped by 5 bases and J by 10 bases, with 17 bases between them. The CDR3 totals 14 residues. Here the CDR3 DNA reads TGTGCCAGCAGTCCAGAGGCCGGGAGGGGAAAACTGTTTTTT. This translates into CASSPEAGRGKLFF.

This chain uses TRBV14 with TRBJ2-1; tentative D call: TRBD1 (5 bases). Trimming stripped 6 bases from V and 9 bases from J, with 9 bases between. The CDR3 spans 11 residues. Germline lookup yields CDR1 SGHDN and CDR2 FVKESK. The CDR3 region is CASSSGPEQFF. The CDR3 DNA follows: TGTGCCAGCAGTTCAGGGCCTGAGCAGTTCTTC.

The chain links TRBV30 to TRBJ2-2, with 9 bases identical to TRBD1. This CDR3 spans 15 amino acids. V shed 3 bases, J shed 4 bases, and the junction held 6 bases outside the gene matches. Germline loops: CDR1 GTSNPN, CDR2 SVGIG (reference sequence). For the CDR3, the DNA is TGTGCCTGGAGACAAGGACAGGGGATCACCGGGGAGCTGTTTTTT. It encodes CAWRQGQGITGELFF.

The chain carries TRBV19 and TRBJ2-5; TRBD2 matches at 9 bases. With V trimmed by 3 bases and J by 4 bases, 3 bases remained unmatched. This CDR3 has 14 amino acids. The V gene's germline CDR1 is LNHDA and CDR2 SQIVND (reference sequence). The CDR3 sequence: CASSMAGGPETQYF. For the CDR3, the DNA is TGTGCCAGTAGTATGGCGGGAGGGCCAGAGACCCAGTACTTC.

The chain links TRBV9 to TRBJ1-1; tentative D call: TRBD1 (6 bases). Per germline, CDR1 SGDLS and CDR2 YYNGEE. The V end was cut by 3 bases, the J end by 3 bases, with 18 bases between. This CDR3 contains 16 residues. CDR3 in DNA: TGTGCCAGCAGCGCGGCTGCAGGGGCCCGGGACACTGAAGCTTTCTTT. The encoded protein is CASSAAAGARDTEAFF.

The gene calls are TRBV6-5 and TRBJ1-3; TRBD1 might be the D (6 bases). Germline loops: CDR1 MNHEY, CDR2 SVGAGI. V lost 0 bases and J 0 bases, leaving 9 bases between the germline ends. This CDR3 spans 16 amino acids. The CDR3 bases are TGTGCCAGCAGTTACTCAGGACAGCCCTCTGGAAACACCATATATTTT. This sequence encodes CASSYSGQPSGNTIYF.

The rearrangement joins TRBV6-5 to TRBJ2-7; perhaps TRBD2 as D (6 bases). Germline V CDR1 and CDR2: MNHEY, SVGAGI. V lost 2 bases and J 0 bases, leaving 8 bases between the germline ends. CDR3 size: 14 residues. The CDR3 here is CASSYGRGSYEQYF. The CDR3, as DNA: TGTGCCAGCAGTTACGGGCGGGGCTCCTACGAGCAGTACTTC.

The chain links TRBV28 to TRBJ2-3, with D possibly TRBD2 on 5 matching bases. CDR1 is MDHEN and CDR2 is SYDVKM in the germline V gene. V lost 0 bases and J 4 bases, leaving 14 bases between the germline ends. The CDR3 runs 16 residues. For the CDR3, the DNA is TGTGCCAGCAGTTTATGGGCGGGCCCACCCGCAGATACGCAGTATTTT. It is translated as CASSLWAGPPADTQYF.

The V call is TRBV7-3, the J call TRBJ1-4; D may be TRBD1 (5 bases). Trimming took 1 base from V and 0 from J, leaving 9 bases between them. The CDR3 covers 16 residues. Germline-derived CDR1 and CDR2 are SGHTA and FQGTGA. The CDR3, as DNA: TGTGCCAGCAGCTTAATGGGGCCAGCAACTAATGAAAAACTGTTTTTT. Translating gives CASSLMGPATNEKLFF.

CDR3 sequence reads: CASRETASSYEQYF. CDR3 DNA sequence: TGTGCCAGCAGGGAGACTGCCAGCTCCTACGAGCAGTACTTC. The chain links TRBV6-1 to TRBJ2-7; no firm D call. The CDR3 consists of 14 residues. V shed 6 bases and J shed 0 bases, with 12 bases lying between them. CDR1 MNHNS and CDR2 SASEGT come from the germline V gene.

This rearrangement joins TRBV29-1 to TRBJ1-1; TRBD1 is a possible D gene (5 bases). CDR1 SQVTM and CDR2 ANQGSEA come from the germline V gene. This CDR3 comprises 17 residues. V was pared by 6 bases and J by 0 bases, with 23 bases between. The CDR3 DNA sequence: TGCAGCGTCCGACCAGAACCGGGGGAGGGCATGAACACTGAAGCTTTCTTT. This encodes CSVRPEPGEGMNTEAFF.

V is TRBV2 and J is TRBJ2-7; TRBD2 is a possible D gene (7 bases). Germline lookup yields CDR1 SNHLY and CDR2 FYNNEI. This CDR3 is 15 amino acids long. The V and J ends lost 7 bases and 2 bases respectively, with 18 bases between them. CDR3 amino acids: CASTQGGGRAYEQYF. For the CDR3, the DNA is TGTGCCAGCACTCAAGGGGGGGGGCGTGCCTACGAGCAGTACTTC.

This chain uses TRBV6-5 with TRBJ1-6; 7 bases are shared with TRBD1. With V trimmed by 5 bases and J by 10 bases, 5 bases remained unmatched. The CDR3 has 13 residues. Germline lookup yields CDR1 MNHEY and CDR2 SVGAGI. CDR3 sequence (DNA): TGTGCCAGCAGTCGGCAGGGGGGCTCACCCCTCCACTTT. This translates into CASSRQGGSPLHF.

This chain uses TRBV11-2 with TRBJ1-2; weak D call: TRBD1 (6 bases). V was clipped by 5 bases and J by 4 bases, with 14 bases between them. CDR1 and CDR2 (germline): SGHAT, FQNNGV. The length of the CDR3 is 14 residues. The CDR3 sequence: CASSPNRAGYGYTF. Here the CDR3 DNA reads TGTGCCAGCAGCCCCAACAGGGCAGGCTATGGCTACACCTTC.

This chain's CDR3 is CSVENSNEQYF. CDR3 sequence (DNA): TGCAGCGTTGAAAATAGTAACGAGCAGTACTTC. The rearrangement uses TRBV29-1 and TRBJ2-7; no clear D. V was trimmed by 2 bases and J by 5 bases, leaving 7 bases between them. The CDR3 covers 11 residues. CDR1 SQVTM and CDR2 ANQGSEA come from the germline V gene.

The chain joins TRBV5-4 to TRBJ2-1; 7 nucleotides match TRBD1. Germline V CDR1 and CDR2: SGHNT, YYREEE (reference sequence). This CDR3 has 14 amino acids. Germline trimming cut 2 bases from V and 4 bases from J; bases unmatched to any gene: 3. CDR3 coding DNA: TGTGCCAGCAGCTTAGACAGGGTTTACAATGAGCAGTTCTTC. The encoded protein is CASSLDRVYNEQFF.

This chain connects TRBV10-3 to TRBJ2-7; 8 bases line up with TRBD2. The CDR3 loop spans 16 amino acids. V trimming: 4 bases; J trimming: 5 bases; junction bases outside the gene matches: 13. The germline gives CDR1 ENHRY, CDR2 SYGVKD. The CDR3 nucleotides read TGTGCCATCAGTGCGTCCCCAGCGGGAGTCAGCGACGAGCAGTACTTC. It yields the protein CAISASPAGVSDEQYF.

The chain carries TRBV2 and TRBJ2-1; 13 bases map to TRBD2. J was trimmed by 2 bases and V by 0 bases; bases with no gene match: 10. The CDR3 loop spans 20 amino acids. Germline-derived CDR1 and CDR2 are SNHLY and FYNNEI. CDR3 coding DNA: TGTGCCAGCAGTGAAGCGTCAACTAGCGGGAGGGCCCGTACCTACAATGAGCAGTTCTTC. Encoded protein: CASSEASTSGRARTYNEQFF. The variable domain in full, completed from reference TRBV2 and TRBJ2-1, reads EPEVTQTPSHQVTQMGQEVILRCVPISNHLYFYWYRQILGQKVEFLVSFYNNEISEKSEIFDDQFSVERPDGSNFTLKIRSTKLEDSAMYFCASSEASTSGRARTYNEQFFGPGTRLTVL.

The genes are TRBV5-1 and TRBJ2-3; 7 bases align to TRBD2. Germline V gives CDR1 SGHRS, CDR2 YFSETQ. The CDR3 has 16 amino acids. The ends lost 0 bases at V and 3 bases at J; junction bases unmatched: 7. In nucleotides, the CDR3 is TGCGCCAGCAGCTTGGCCGGCGGGAGTGGAACAGATACGCAGTATTTT. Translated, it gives CASSLAGGSGTDTQYF.

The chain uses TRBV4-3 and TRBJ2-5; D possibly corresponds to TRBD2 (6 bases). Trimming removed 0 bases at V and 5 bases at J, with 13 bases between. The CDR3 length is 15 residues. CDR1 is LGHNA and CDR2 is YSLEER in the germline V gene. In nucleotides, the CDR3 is TGCGCCAGCAGCCAAGACCGACGGGGGAGGGAGACCCAGTACTTC. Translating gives CASSQDRRGRETQYF.

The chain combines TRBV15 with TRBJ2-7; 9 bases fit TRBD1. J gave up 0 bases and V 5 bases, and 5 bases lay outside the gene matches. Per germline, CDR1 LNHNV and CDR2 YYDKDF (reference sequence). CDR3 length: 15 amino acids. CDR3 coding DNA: TGTGCCACCAGCGTCCGGGACAGGGACTCCTACGAGCAGTACTTC. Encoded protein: CATSVRDRDSYEQYF.

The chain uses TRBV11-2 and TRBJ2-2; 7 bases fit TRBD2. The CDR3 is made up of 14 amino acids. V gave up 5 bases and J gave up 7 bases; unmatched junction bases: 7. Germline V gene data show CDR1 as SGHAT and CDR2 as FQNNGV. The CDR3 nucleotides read TGTGCCAGCAGCCCCGTAACGGGGGGCGGGGAGCTGTTTTTT. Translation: CASSPVTGGGELFF.

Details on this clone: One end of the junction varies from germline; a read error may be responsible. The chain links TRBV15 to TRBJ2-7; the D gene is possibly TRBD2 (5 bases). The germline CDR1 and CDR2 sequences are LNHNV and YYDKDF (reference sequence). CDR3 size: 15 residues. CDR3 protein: CATNRDPGSFYEQYF. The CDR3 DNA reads TGTGCCACCAACAGAGATCCGGGATCGTTCTACGAGCAGTACTTC.

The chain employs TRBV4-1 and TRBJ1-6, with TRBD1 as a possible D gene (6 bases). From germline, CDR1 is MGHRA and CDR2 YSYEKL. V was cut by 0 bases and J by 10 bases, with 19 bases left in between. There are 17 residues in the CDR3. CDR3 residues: CASSQDKAGERRSPLHF. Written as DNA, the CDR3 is TGCGCCAGCAGCCAAGATAAAGCAGGGGAGAGGCGGTCACCCCTCCACTTT.